This note documents a single TCR beta chain sequence. The antigen is undetermined. This sample stems from a study of cytomegalovirus exposure and HLA in healthy donors. Assay used: immunoSEQ multiplex PCR; TCRdb lists only in-frame clones, some missing. The table includes approximately 220,000 clones, 87% detected once. The CDR3 length is 18 residues. V was trimmed by 0 bases and J by 5 bases, leaving 20 bases between them. Looked up from germline, CDR1 is SGDLS and CDR2 is YYNGEE. Regarding the study as a whole: In vitro confirmation showed three CMV-associated chains to be CMV antigen specific. Reported results showed that the classifier diagnosed cytomegalovirus status with high specificity and sensitivity.

The sample taken for sequencing was PBMCs. V usage is TRBV9 and J usage is TRBJ2-2, with D possibly TRBD2 on 6 matching bases. The TCR was taken from a man between 18 and 35 years old in good health and CMV-seronegative. This CDR3 is CASSVVGTGASGTGELFF. The CDR3 bases are TGTGCCAGCAGCGTAGTGGGGACGGGAGCGTCGGGGACCGGGGAGCTGTTTTTT.